The text below deals with one T cell receptor beta chain. Its antigen is not known. The RNA input was roughly 0.45 to 1 ug, and it was reverse transcribed with random hexamers. TCRdb re-derived calls from the immunoSEQ multiplex PCR reads in MiXCR, one entry per CDR3 protein. Of around 150,000 distinct CDR3 sequences in the sample, under 97% are singletons; the top ten hold over 0.075%. While CD8+ and CD4+ T cells were isolated negatively, TEMRA cells were enriched by FACS. The data originate from a study of CD8 T cells in Susac syndrome. General study points: The authors acknowledged that their TCR sequencing and HLA analysis involved a relatively small number of individuals.

Per the germline V gene, CDR1 is LGHDT and CDR2 is YNNKEL (reference sequence). Trimming stripped 1 base from V and 10 bases from J, with 11 bases between. The CDR3 totals 13 residues. What was sequenced was CD4+ T cells from PBMCs. The TCR originated in a human donor with Susac syndrome. The chain combines TRBV3-1 with TRBJ2-4; D call uncertain. CDR3 residues: CASSQGLKEIQYF. The CDR3 DNA is TGTGCCAGCAGCCAAGGACTCAAGGAAATTCAGTACTTC.